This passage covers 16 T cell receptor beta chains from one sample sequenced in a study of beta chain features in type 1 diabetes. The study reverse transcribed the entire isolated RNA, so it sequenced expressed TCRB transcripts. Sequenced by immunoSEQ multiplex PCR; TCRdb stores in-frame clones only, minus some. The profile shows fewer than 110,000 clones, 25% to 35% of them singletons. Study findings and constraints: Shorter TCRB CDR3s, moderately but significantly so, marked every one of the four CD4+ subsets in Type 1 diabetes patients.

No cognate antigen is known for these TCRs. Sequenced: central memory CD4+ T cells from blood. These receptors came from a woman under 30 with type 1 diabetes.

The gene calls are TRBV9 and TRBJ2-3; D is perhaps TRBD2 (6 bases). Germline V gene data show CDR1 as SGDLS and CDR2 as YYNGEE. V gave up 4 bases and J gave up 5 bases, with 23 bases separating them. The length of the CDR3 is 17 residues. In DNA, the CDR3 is TGTGCCAGCAGCATAAGGGGCGGGACTCCGTTCGGAGATACGCAGTATTTT. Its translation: CASSIRGGTPFGDTQYF.

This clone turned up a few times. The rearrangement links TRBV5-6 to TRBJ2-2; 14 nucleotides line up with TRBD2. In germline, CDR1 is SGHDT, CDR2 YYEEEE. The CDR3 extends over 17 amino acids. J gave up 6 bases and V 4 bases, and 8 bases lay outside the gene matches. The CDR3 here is CASSLGLAGVESGELFF. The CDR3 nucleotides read TGTGCCAGCAGCCTGGGACTAGCGGGAGTTGAATCCGGGGAGCTGTTTTTT.

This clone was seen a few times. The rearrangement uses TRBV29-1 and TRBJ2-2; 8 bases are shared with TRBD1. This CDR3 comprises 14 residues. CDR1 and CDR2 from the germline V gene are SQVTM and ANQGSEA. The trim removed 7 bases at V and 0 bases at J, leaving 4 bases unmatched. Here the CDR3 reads CSGGQGSNTGELFF. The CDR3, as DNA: TGCAGCGGAGGACAGGGCTCGAACACCGGGGAGCTGTTTTTT.

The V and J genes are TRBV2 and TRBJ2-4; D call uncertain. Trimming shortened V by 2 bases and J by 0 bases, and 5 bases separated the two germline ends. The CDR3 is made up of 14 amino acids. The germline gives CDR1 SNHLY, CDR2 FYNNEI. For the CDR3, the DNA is TGTGCCAGCAGTGAATCCAGAGCCAAAAACATTCAGTACTTC. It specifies CASSESRAKNIQYF.

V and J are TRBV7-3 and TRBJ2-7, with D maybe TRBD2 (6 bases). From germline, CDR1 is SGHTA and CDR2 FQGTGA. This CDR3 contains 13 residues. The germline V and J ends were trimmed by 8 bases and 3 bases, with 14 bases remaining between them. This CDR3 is CASSLQEGYEQYF. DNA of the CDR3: TGTGCCAGCTCACTTCAGGAGGGCTACGAGCAGTACTTC.

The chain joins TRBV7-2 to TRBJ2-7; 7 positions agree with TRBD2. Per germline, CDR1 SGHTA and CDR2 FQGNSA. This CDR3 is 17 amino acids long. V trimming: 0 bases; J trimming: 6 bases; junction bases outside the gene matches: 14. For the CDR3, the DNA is TGTGCCAGCAGCTTAGCGTTTGCTCCCGGCGGGAGTCGCGAGCAGTACTTC. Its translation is CASSLAFAPGGSREQYF.

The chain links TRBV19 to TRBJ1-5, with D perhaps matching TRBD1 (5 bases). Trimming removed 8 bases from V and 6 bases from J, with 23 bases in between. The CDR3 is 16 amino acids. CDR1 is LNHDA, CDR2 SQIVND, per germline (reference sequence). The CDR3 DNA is TGTGCCAGTGTCTCCTCCGGGGGATTCGCAGGTCAGCCCCAGCATTTT. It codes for CASVSSGGFAGQPQHF.

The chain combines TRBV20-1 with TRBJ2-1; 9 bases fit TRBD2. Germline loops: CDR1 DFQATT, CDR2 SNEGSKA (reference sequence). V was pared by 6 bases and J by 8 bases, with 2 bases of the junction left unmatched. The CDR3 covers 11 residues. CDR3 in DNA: TGCAGTGCCGAGCGGGGGGATGAGCAGTTCTTC. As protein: CSAERGDEQFF.

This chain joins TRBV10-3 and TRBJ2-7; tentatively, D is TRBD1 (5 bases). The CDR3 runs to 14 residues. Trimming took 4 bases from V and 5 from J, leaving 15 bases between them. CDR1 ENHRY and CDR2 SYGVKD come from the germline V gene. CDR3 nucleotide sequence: TGTGCCATCAGTGGCTCGGGCAGGGTAAACGAGCAGTACTTC. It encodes CAISGSGRVNEQYF.

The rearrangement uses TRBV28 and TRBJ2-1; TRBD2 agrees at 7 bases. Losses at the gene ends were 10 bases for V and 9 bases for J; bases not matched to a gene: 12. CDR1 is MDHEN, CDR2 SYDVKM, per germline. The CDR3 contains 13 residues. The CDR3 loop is CANARGDLGEQFF. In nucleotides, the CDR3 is TGTGCCAATGCCCGGGGGGATTTAGGTGAGCAGTTCTTC. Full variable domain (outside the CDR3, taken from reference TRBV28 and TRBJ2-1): DVKVTQSSRYLVKRTGEKVFLECVQDMDHENMFWYRQDPGLGLRLIYFSYDVKMKEKGDIPEGYSVSREKKERFSLILESASTNQTSMYLCANARGDLGEQFFGPGTRLTVL.

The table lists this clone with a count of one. The CDR3: CASSQSGVLSSGANVLTF. For the CDR3, the DNA is TGCGCCAGCAGCCAGTCAGGGGTCCTAAGCTCTGGGGCCAACGTCCTGACTTTC. V gene TRBV4-1 combines with J gene TRBJ2-6; the D gene is possibly TRBD1 (6 bases). Germline V lookup: CDR1 MGHRA, CDR2 YSYEKL. V lost 3 bases and J lost 0, with 15 bases in between. CDR3 length equals 18 residues.

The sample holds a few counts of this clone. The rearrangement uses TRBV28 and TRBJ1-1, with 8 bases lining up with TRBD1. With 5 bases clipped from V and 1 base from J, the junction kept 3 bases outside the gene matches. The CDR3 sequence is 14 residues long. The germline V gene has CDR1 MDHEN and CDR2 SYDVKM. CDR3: CASSGQGRNTEAFF. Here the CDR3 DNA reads TGTGCCAGCAGTGGACAGGGTAGGAACACTGAAGCTTTCTTT.

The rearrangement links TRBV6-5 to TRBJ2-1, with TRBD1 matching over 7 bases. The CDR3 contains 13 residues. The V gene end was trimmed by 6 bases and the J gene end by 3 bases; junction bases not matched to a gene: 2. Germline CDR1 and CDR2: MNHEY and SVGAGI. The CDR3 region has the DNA TGTGCCAGCAGGGGACAGAGCTACAATGAGCAGTTCTTC. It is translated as CASRGQSYNEQFF.

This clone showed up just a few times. Here the CDR3 DNA reads TGTGCCAGTAGTATAGGGGGACTAGCTGCAAACAATGAGCAGTTCTTC. Amino acid sequence: CASSIGGLAANNEQFF. This chain links TRBV19 with TRBJ2-1, with 9 bases lining up with TRBD2. J gave up 5 bases and V 1 base, and 6 bases lay outside the gene matches. CDR1 and CDR2 from the germline V gene are LNHDA and SQIVND (reference sequence). The CDR3 has 16 residues.

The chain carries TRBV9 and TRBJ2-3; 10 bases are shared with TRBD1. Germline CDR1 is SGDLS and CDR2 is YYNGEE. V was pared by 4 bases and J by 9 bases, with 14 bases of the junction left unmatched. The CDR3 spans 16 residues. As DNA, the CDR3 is TGTGCCAGCAGCCCCCGGGACAGGGGTTCACGGGGGACGCAGTATTTT. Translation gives CASSPRDRGSRGTQYF.

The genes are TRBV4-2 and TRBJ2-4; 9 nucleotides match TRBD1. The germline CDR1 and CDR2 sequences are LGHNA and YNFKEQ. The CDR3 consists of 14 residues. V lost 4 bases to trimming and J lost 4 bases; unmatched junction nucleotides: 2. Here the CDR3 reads CASSPGQGKNIQYF. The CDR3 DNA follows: TGTGCCAGCAGCCCGGGACAGGGAAAAAACATTCAGTACTTC.